This T cell receptor beta chain was sequenced for a study of T cell responses to AZD1222 COVID-19 vaccine (dated by TCRdb to the early 2020s). Describing the broader study: TCR sequencing was performed for more than 230 trial participants, of whom 200 to 220 were given two doses of AZD1222 and some 26 were given two doses of MenACWY control vaccine. Trial participants were enrolled by age into subgroups of 18-55, 56-69 and 70-plus years, and around 140, 26 and 57 TCR-sequenced participants, respectively, were included in these subgroups. Findings and caveats that apply to the study as a whole: Because no samples from the day 14 peak response were available, repertoires could be characterized only after the peak T cell response. Epitopes outside the regions mutated in the B.1.351 and B.1.1.7 variants were reportedly recognized by nearly half of the unique spike-specific TCRs. Conclusions about previously exposed vaccinees were limited because only a handful of AZD1222 recipients were SARS-CoV-2 seropositive at baseline. After two AZD1222 doses, both the breadth and the depth of spike-specific TCRs were significantly higher than at day 0 and than in MenACWY recipients. Participants were mostly white British and included more females than males, and it was suggested by the authors that clonal diversity may have been underestimated. The 56-69-year group was small, and its depth increase did not reach significance, likely because of low power. The vaccine-associated CD4 TCRs covered the entire spike protein, and the dominant responses fell in regions 160-218 and 743-854.

The CDR3 goes from the cysteine to the phenylalanine over 15 residues. Only the CDR3 region is kept as DNA, spanning 45 bases read in frame from base 1. Sequences SGHAT (CDR1) and FQNNGV (CDR2) are obtained from the germline V gene. V lost 5 bases and J lost 4 bases, and the count of bases not matched to a germline gene is 8. On this clone: Its antigen is unknown. No much larger clone exists at a distance of one base, and base qualities are not known.

According to the study, the label for this sample's time point signals: sample from adult after SARS-CoV-2 infection, after symptom onset. A couple of convalescent COVID-19 patients, sampled after symptom onset from adults with prior SARS-CoV-2 infection, were also TCR-sequenced for comparison. The CDR3 regions of human TCRbeta chains were analyzed by immunosequencing. Concerning the study's data processing: TCRs in the repertoires were compared against a reference library of SARS-CoV-2-specific TCRs that had been generated with the MIRA antigen-specificity platform. Breadth meant the fraction of unique TCRs that were SARS-CoV-2-associated, whereas depth meant the fraction of total T cells that were SARS-CoV-2-associated. Using the MIRA data, each spike-specific TCR was mapped to the spike region that the TCR reacts to and placed in a CD4 or CD8 class. Log10-transformed breadth and depth values were compared by one-way ANOVA with Sidak's multiple comparisons tests. This immuneACCESS table, as held by TCRdb, lists in-frame sequences with V and J called but not all clones. Of the missing ones, under half trace to an unresolved V gene in checked studies; the others have no known cause. V, J and clone size reflect that table, while D and trimming were determined from the DNA. In all, the sample holds 150,000 to 160,000 clones, and roughly nine tenths of those were seen once. The leading ten clones occupy under 8% of the sample.

This sequence uses TRBV11-2 and TRBJ2-7, and 10 junctional nucleotides match TRBD1. The specimen was peripheral blood, collected after recovery from COVID-19. The source of this sequence is an adult who had recovered from COVID-19. The bases read TGTGCCAGCAGCCCTCTCAGGGGACAGGGGTACGAGCAGTACTTC. Translated, this is CASSPLRGQGYEQYF.